This TCR beta chain was recovered during a study of blood T cells in healthy people across ages. Turning to the study itself: About one barcoded TCR beta cDNA was captured per two T cells.

Germline loops: CDR1 MGHRA, CDR2 YSYEKL. The CDR3 length is 15 residues. V was pared by 0 bases and J by 5 bases, with 11 bases between. A sample-barcoded 5' primer and a J-beta primer mix were used in a second PCR of about 7 to 12 cycles. TCRdb re-called the 5' RACE reads with MiXCR, one entry per CDR3 protein. The profile shows approximately 800,000 distinct CDR3 sequences, 53% of them singletons. Input material: blood. The gene calls are TRBV4-1 and TRBJ2-1; D gene unclear. The TCR sequence derives from a man at least 80 years old in good health. CDR3 amino acids: CASSQDLARHNEQFF. The CDR3 bases are TGCGCCAGCAGCCAAGATCTCGCCAGACACAATGAGCAGTTCTTC.